This T cell receptor beta chain was identified in a study of cytomegalovirus exposure and HLA in healthy donors. A note on this clone: Antigen specificity is unknown. A read error may produce the germline difference seen at one junction end.

General study findings and limits: The dataset shows that most TCR sequences were rare, while some public TCRs occurred in many donors.

Both 60 Vbeta primers and 13 Jbeta primers went into the PCR. Only in-frame clones appear in the TCRdb table, and some are missing; sequencing was by immunoSEQ multiplex PCR. The table has some 170,000 clones, about 75% seen once. Germline V CDR1 and CDR2: MNHEY, SMNVEV (reference sequence). This CDR3 is built from 15 residues. The chain uses TRBV27 and TRBJ2-6, with D possibly TRBD1 on 6 matching bases. This receptor was identified in a man aged 35 to 55 in good health and CMV-seropositive. The sample taken for sequencing was PBMCs. The DNA for the CDR3 is TGTGCCAGCAGTTTCACAGGGCCTGGGGCCAACGGCCTGACTTTC. It translates to CASSFTGPGANGLTF.